This T cell receptor beta chain was profiled in a study of T cells in tumors after PD-1 blockade. Study context: On average, peripheral blood gave under 150,000 TCR templates and under 45,000 unique clonotypes. General study findings and limits: Some novel exhausted tumor clones appeared in pre-treatment blood, suggesting peripheral recruitment.

Generated by immunoSEQ multiplex PCR, the TCRdb table keeps only in-frame clones and is missing some. The sample includes over 60,000 clones, about 74% of them seen just once. As concerns this clone: Its antigen remains unknown.

The source was PBMCs, collected after anti-PD-1 treatment. This receptor was obtained from a human donor with basal cell carcinoma.

Written as DNA, the CDR3 is TGCGCCAGCAGCTCAGCGGGACAGGGTGGCTACGAGCAGTACTTC. It translates to CASSSAGQGGYEQYF. This rearrangement joins TRBV5-1 to TRBJ2-7; 9 bases map to TRBD1. Germline CDR1 is SGHRS and CDR2 is YFSETQ. V gave up 3 bases and J gave up 3 bases; unmatched junction bases: 7. The CDR3 sequence is 15 residues long.